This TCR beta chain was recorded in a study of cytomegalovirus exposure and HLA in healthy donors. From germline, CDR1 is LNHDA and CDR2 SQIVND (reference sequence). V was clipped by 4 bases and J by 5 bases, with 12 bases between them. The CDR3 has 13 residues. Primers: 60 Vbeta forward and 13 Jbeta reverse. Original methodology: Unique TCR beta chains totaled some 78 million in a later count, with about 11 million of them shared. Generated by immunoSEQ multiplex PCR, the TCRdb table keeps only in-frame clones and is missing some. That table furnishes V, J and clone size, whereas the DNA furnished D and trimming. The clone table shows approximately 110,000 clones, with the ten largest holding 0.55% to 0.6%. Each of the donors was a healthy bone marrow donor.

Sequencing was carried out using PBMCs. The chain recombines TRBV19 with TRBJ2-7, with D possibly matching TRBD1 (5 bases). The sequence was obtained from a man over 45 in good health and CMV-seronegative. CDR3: CASSTRQSDEQYF. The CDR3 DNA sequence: TGTGCCAGTAGTACAAGACAGAGCGACGAGCAGTACTTC.